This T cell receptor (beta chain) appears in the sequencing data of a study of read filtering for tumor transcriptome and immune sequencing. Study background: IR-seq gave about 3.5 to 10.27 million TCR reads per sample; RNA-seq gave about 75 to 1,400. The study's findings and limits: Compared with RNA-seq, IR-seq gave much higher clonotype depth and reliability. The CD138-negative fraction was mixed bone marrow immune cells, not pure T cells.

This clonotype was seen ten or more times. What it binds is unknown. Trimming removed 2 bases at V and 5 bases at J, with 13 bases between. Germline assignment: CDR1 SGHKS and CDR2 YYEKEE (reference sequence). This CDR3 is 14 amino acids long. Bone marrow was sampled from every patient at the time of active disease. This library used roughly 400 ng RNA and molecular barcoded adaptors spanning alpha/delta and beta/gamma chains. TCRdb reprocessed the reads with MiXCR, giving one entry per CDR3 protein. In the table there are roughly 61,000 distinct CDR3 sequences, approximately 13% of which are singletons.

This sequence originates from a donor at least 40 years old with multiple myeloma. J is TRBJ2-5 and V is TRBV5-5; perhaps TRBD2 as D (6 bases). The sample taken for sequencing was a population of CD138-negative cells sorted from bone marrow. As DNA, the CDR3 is TGTGCCAGCAGCTTAGTCGGGGGTATCGAGACCCAGTACTTC. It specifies CASSLVGGIETQYF.